These 28 T cell receptor beta chains share one sample of origin, sequenced in a study of blood T cell repertoires in COVID-19. The assay was immunoSEQ multiplex PCR, and TCRdb's table has in-frame clones only and misses some. The sample lists around 120,000 clones; less than 95% were seen once. The material sequenced was peripheral blood. These receptors all come from a human donor with active COVID-19. The donor label of this sample is uncertain.

This rearrangement joins TRBV10-3 to TRBJ2-2, with a weak D call TRBD2 (6 bases). The germline CDR1 and CDR2 sequences are ENHRY and SYGVKD. V was trimmed by 6 bases and J by 3 bases, leaving 8 bases between them. The CDR3 length is 13 residues. In DNA, the CDR3 is TGTGCCATCAGCACGGGGGACACCGGGGAGCTGTTTTTT. Protein: CAISTGDTGELFF.

The CDR3 loop is CASSSYLNTGELFF. DNA for the CDR3: TGTGCCAGCAGCTCATATCTAAACACCGGGGAGCTGTTTTTT. V gene TRBV5-8 combines with J gene TRBJ2-2; D is uncertain. Between the trimmed V and J ends, which lost 3 bases and 2 bases, there was a span of 8 bases. The germline V gene encodes CDR1 SGHTS and CDR2 YDEGEE. The CDR3 extends over 14 amino acids.

The gene calls are TRBV5-6 and TRBJ2-5, with D tentatively TRBD1 (6 bases). V lost 2 bases to trimming and J lost 4 bases, with 15 bases between them. Germline CDR1 is SGHDT and CDR2 is YYEEEE. The CDR3 extends over 15 amino acids. The DNA of the CDR3 is TGTGCCAGCAGCTTCAGGGGAGTAGGGCGAGAGACCCAGTACTTC. This gives the protein CASSFRGVGRETQYF. The entire variable domain, with the rest obtained from reference TRBV5-6 and TRBJ2-5, is as follows: DAGVTQSPTHLIKTRGQQVTLRCSPKSGHDTVSWYQQALGQGPQFIFQYYEEEERQRGNFPDRFSGHQFPNYSSELNVNALLLGDSALYLCASSFRGVGRETQYFGPGTRLLVL.

This rearrangement joins TRBV5-6 to TRBJ2-3, with D possibly matching TRBD2 (5 bases). The ends were cut back, 4 bases at V and 3 bases at J, with 9 bases in the middle. The V gene's germline CDR1 is SGHDT and CDR2 YYEEEE. The CDR3 has 13 residues. CDR3 sequence (DNA): TGTGCCAGCAGCCTACCGGGGACAGATACGCAGTATTTT. It is translated as CASSLPGTDTQYF.

V usage is TRBV28 and J usage is TRBJ2-1; TRBD2 aligns across 7 bases. J was trimmed by 4 bases and V by 1 base; bases with no gene match: 4. This CDR3 has 15 amino acids. From germline, CDR1 is MDHEN and CDR2 SYDVKM. CDR3 protein: CASSLLGGEYNEQFF. DNA of the CDR3: TGTGCCAGCAGTTTATTGGGGGGGGAATACAATGAGCAGTTCTTC.

The V gene is TRBV2, the J gene TRBJ2-7, with no clear D. V was pared by 6 bases and J by 0 bases, with 12 bases between. CDR1 SNHLY and CDR2 FYNNEI come from the germline V gene. The CDR3 covers 14 residues. The DNA for the CDR3 is TGTGCCAGCAGGAAAGGAGAGGCCTCCTACGAGCAGTACTTC. Its translation is CASRKGEASYEQYF.

The chain recombines TRBV5-1 with TRBJ2-1; D may be TRBD2 (6 bases). CDR3 length equals 14 residues. Germline CDR1 reads SGHRS; CDR2 reads YFSETQ. Between the trimmed V and J ends, which lost 2 bases and 3 bases, there was a span of 9 bases. In nucleotides, the CDR3 is TGCGCCAGCAGCTTTGGAGGGGACTACAATGAGCAGTTCTTC. Protein product: CASSFGGDYNEQFF.

This chain uses TRBV6-4 with TRBJ2-1, with 7 nucleotides matching TRBD2. V gave up 1 base and J gave up 8 bases; unmatched junction bases: 8. Germline CDR1 is MRHNA and CDR2 is SNTAGT. The CDR3 length is 15 residues. The CDR3: CASSDLATSVDEQFF. The CDR3 bases are TGTGCCAGCAGTGACTTGGCTACTAGCGTTGATGAGCAGTTCTTC.

The chain links TRBV7-3 to TRBJ2-1, with TRBD2 matching 7 bases. With V trimmed by 5 bases and J by 6 bases, 7 bases remained unmatched. The length of the CDR3 is 14 residues. Looked up from germline, CDR1 is SGHTA and CDR2 is FQGTGA. Here the CDR3 DNA reads TGTGCCAGCAGCCGCGGACTAGTGGGCAATGAGCAGTTCTTC. Its protein is CASSRGLVGNEQFF.

The chain joins TRBV12-5 to TRBJ1-5; the D is unclear. V lost 5 bases and J lost 4, with 3 bases in between. Germline-derived CDR1 and CDR2 are LGHNT and FRNRAP. This CDR3 contains 11 residues. CDR3 sequence: CASGQNQPQHF. The CDR3 DNA reads TGTGCTAGTGGTCAAAATCAGCCCCAGCATTTT. Full variable domain (missing parts from reference TRBV12-5 and TRBJ1-5): DARVTQTPRHKVTEMGQEVTMRCQPILGHNTVFWYRQTMMQGLELLAYFRNRAPLDDSGMPKDRFSAEMPDATLATLKIQPSEPRDSAVYFCASGQNQPQHFGDGTRLSIL.

This sequence joins TRBV7-9 and TRBJ1-1; a possible D gene is TRBD1 (5 bases). Trimming took off 5 bases at V and 2 bases at J, with 21 bases between the two ends. This CDR3 has 17 amino acids. Germline V gene data show CDR1 as SEHNR and CDR2 as FQNEAQ (reference sequence). This chain's CDR3 is CASSPQLIRTSNTEAFF. In DNA form, the CDR3 reads TGTGCCAGCAGCCCACAGCTAATTCGGACATCAAACACTGAAGCTTTCTTT.

The V gene is TRBV3-1 (or the pseudogene TRBV3-2), the J gene TRBJ1-2; D call uncertain. V lost 9 bases and J lost 2, with 10 bases in between. The CDR3 spans 12 residues. Germline loops: CDR1 LGHDT, CDR2 YNNKEL (reference sequence). This chain's CDR3 is CASRGPNYGYTF. The CDR3 DNA reads TGTGCCAGTCGCGGCCCCAACTATGGCTACACCTTC.

The chain joins TRBV5-1 to TRBJ2-1; D is unresolved. Germline V CDR1 and CDR2: SGHRS, YFSETQ. Trimming took off 0 bases at V and 6 bases at J, with 13 bases between the two ends. This CDR3 is 15 amino acids long. In DNA, the CDR3 is TGCGCCAGCAGCTTGGTAGAACCCCGACTCAATGAGCAGTTCTTC. Translation gives CASSLVEPRLNEQFF.

The rearrangement joins TRBV11-2 to TRBJ1-5; D uncertain. The CDR3 covers 14 residues. Germline lookup yields CDR1 SGHAT and CDR2 FQNNGV. Trimming removed 2 bases at V and 2 bases at J, with 7 bases between. The CDR3 is CASSLSAGNQPQHF. CDR3 DNA: TGTGCCAGCAGCTTATCCGCGGGCAATCAGCCCCAGCATTTT.

This chain links TRBV12-3 or TRBV12-4 with TRBJ2-7; the D is unclear. V was shortened by 3 bases and J by 0 bases, with 6 bases between the two germline ends. The CDR3 consists of 13 residues. The CDR3 protein is CASSFGRSYEQYF. The CDR3 bases are TGTGCCAGCAGTTTTGGGCGCTCCTACGAGCAGTACTTC.

The CDR3, as DNA: TGTGCCAGCAGTGACGGGAGTCTAGAGACCCAGTACTTC. Residues: CASSDGSLETQYF. The chain combines TRBV2 with TRBJ2-5, with D possibly TRBD2 on 6 matching bases. This CDR3 contains 13 residues. Between the trimmed V and J ends, which lost 3 bases and 4 bases, there was a span of 9 bases. CDR1 and CDR2 (germline): SNHLY, FYNNEI.

The chain links TRBV5-6 to TRBJ2-5, with TRBD1 identical over 7 bases. The CDR3 length is 13 residues. Germline CDR1 reads SGHDT; CDR2 reads YYEEEE. The junction had 3 bases not matched to a gene; V was cut back by 3 bases and J by 4 bases. As DNA, the CDR3 is TGTGCCAGCAGCTCCCGGGACAGAGAGACCCAGTACTTC. It translates to CASSSRDRETQYF.

The rearrangement uses TRBV2 and TRBJ1-2; 8 nucleotides agree with TRBD1. Germline trimming cut 9 bases from V and 1 base from J; bases unmatched to any gene: 10. This CDR3 region has 15 residues. In germline, CDR1 is SNHLY, CDR2 FYNNEI. CDR3 sequence (DNA): TGTGCCAGTACTGAAGACAGGGGACTTAACTATGGCTACACCTTC. Its translation is CASTEDRGLNYGYTF.

The J gene is TRBJ2-3, the V gene TRBV7-2; the match to TRBD2 covers 15 bases. Germline V gene data show CDR1 as SGHTA and CDR2 as FQGNSA. This CDR3 has 16 residues. Unmatched junction bases numbered 2, after V lost 4 bases and J lost 3 bases. CDR3 nucleotide sequence: TGTGCCAGCAGCTCCGGACTAGCGGGGGGGACAGATACGCAGTATTTT. Protein: CASSSGLAGGTDTQYF.

This clone appeared once. CDR3 amino acids: CASSHRTEYSEKLFF. The CDR3 coding sequence is TGTGCCAGCTCACACAGGACAGAATATAGTGAAAAACTGTTTTTT. The chain uses TRBV18 and TRBJ1-4, with D perhaps TRBD1 (6 bases). This CDR3 contains 15 residues. Trimming removed 4 bases from V and 7 bases from J, with 16 bases in between. The germline V gene encodes CDR1 KGHSH and CDR2 LQKENI.

In DNA, the CDR3 is TGTGCCAGTAGTATAGAGAGGGATCAGCCCCAGCATTTT. It yields the protein CASSIERDQPQHF. The chain links TRBV19 to TRBJ1-5; D remains ambiguous. The CDR3 consists of 13 residues. Between the trimmed V and J ends, which lost 0 bases and 5 bases, there was a span of 5 bases. The germline CDR1 and CDR2 sequences are LNHDA and SQIVND (reference sequence). Supplemented by reference TRBV19 and TRBJ1-5, the full variable domain reads DGGITQSPKYLFRKEGQNVTLSCEQNLNHDAMYWYRQDPGQGLRLIYYSQIVNDFQKGDIAEGYSVSREKKESFPLTVTSAQKNPTAFYLCASSIERDQPQHFGDGTRLSIL.

The chain combines TRBV5-4 with TRBJ1-5; weak D call: TRBD1 (6 bases). In germline, CDR1 is SGHNT, CDR2 YYREEE (reference sequence). V lost 3 bases, J lost 4 bases, and 11 bases lay in between. The CDR3 loop spans 14 amino acids. CDR3 protein: CASSSAGDNQPQHF. The CDR3 DNA reads as TGTGCCAGCAGCTCCGCAGGGGATAATCAGCCCCAGCATTTT.

The chain links TRBV4-3 to TRBJ2-7; no firm D call. Per germline, CDR1 LGHNA and CDR2 YSLEER. The ends were cut back, 8 bases at V and 3 bases at J, with 14 bases in the middle. This CDR3 has 13 amino acids. CDR3 sequence: CASGQGLNYEQYF. In DNA, the CDR3 is TGCGCCAGCGGGCAAGGGCTCAACTACGAGCAGTACTTC.

This sequence joins TRBV7-8 and TRBJ2-1; weak D call: TRBD2 (6 bases). This CDR3 has 15 residues. V dropped 2 bases and J dropped 6 bases, with 14 bases sitting between them. Per the germline V gene, CDR1 is SGHVS and CDR2 is FQNEAQ. CDR3: CASSLRLVRSNEQFF. CDR3 nucleotide sequence: TGTGCCAGCAGCTTAAGACTAGTACGCAGCAATGAGCAGTTCTTC.

The chain links TRBV10-3 to TRBJ2-1, with 11 bases that match TRBD2. CDR1 is ENHRY, CDR2 SYGVKD, per germline. The ends lost 8 bases at V and 5 bases at J; junction bases unmatched: 8. This CDR3 has 15 residues. In DNA form, the CDR3 reads TGTGCCATCGCAGCCGGGACTAGCGGAAACAATGAGCAGTTCTTC. Amino acid sequence: CAIAAGTSGNNEQFF.

CDR3 amino acids: CASSFRSSGETQYF. The CDR3 DNA follows: TGTGCCAGCAGCTTTCGGAGCTCGGGGGAGACCCAGTACTTC. V and J are TRBV5-4 and TRBJ2-5; the D gene is possibly TRBD2 (5 bases). The CDR3 has 14 amino acids. V was shortened by 2 bases and J by 5 bases, with 13 bases between the two germline ends. The germline gives CDR1 SGHNT, CDR2 YYREEE (reference sequence).

This clone was picked up one time. The chain combines TRBV7-2 with TRBJ1-5, with TRBD1 as a possible D gene (5 bases). CDR1 is SGHTA, CDR2 FQGNSA, per germline. The V gene lost 5 bases and the J gene lost 2 bases, with 19 bases spanning the gap. This CDR3 contains 17 residues. The CDR3 sequence: CASSIRLGGDGNQPQHF. DNA for the CDR3: TGTGCCAGCAGCATTAGGCTCGGGGGAGACGGCAATCAGCCCCAGCATTTT.

This rearrangement joins TRBV9 to TRBJ2-7, with D perhaps matching TRBD2 (6 bases). Trimming cost V 4 bases and J 2 bases, with 16 bases left between them. The CDR3 length is 15 residues. Germline V gene sequence: CDR1 SGDLS, CDR2 YYNGEE. CDR3 protein: CASSSGPSATYEQYF. The CDR3 DNA follows: TGTGCCAGCAGCTCCGGCCCTAGCGCTACCTACGAGCAGTACTTC.